These 19 T cell receptor beta chains share one sample of origin, sequenced in a study of monozygotic twins with inflammatory bowel disease (dated by TCRdb to the late 2010s). The library came from 5' RACE. The reads were generated on an Illumina HiSeq 2500. TCRdb reprocessed the raw reads; every CDR3 protein sequence is a single record, and DNA is not supplied. The table for this sample shows about 43,000 distinct CDR3 sequences. 4% to 6.5% of the sample comes from the top ten. Sequencing was done on a sample of blood. These receptor sequences come from a human donor with ulcerative colitis or Crohn's disease, or a healthy co-twin of an affected twin (not recorded which).

This chain links TRBV12-3 or TRBV12-4 with TRBJ1-6; the TCRdb call, TRBD1, lacks DNA for checking. CDR3 length: 15 amino acids. CDR3 loop: CASSSSGTGDSPLHF.

The chain carries TRBV7-9 and TRBJ2-1; the TRBD1 assignment by TCRdb is unverifiable without DNA. The CDR3 consists of 15 residues. The germline V gene has CDR1 SEHNR and CDR2 FQNEAQ (reference sequence). The CDR3 here is CASSPAFTRAGEQFF.

The CDR3 here is CSAGEGEISGYTF. The chain combines TRBV29-1 with TRBJ1-2; as DNA is missing, the TRBD1 call by TCRdb cannot be tested. The CDR3 extends over 13 amino acids. Germline CDR1 reads SQVTM; CDR2 reads ANQGSEA.

The chain couples TRBV7-3 to TRBJ2-3; TCRdb names TRBD1, which stays unverified in the absence of DNA. Germline V gene sequence: CDR1 SGHTA, CDR2 FQGTGA. The length of the CDR3 is 17 residues. CDR3 in amino acids: CASSLNPPAGAGDTQYF. The full variable domain, completed using reference TRBV7-3 and TRBJ2-3, is GAGVSQTPSNKVTEKGKYVELRCDPISGHTALYWYRQSLGQGPEFLIYFQGTGAADDSGLPNDRFFAVRPEGSVSTLKIQRTERGDSAVYLCASSLNPPAGAGDTQYFGPGTRLTVL.

The CDR3 reads CASSQEGASVHSTDTQYF. The V and J genes are TRBV14 and TRBJ2-3; the TCRdb call, TRBD2, lacks DNA for checking. Germline values: CDR1 SGHDN, CDR2 FVKESK. CDR3 size: 18 residues.

The CDR3 sequence is CSATRQERQYTF. The V call is TRBV20-1, the J call TRBJ1-2; as DNA is missing, the TRBD1 call by TCRdb cannot be tested. The CDR3 is 12 residues long. CDR1 and CDR2 (germline): DFQATT, SNEGSKA (reference sequence).

The chain joins TRBV5-5 to TRBJ1-1. The germline gives CDR1 SGHKS, CDR2 YYEKEE (reference sequence). The CDR3 is 14 amino acids. CDR3 region: CASSFIPGNTEAFF.

This chain joins TRBV20-1 and TRBJ2-3; there is no DNA to check the TCRdb D call of TRBD2. The V gene's germline CDR1 is DFQATT and CDR2 SNEGSKA (reference sequence). The CDR3 is made up of 11 amino acids. The CDR3 protein is CSALDSPTQYF.

The chain employs TRBV11-2 and TRBJ2-3; absent DNA, TCRdb's TRBD2 call cannot be checked. Germline V gene data show CDR1 as SGHAT and CDR2 as FQNNGV. The CDR3 is 13 amino acids. This CDR3 reads CASGTSGTDTQYF. Full variable domain (remainder filled in from reference TRBV11-2 and TRBJ2-3): EAGVAQSPRYKIIEKRQSVAFWCNPISGHATLYWYQQILGQGPKLLIQFQNNGVVDDSQLPKDRFSAERLKGVDSTLKIQPAKLEDSAVYLCASGTSGTDTQYFGPGTRLTVL.

The rearrangement links TRBV28 to TRBJ2-1. The CDR3 loop spans 12 amino acids. Germline lookup yields CDR1 MDHEN and CDR2 SYDVKM. CDR3 residues: CASSLLGFEQFF.

J is TRBJ2-3 and V is TRBV6-2 or TRBV6-3. Per the germline V gene, CDR1 is MNHEY and CDR2 is SVGEGT. The CDR3 is 14 amino acids. The CDR3 loop reads CASNQAVSRDTQYF.

The gene calls are TRBV7-8 and TRBJ2-5; TCRdb's D call of TRBD1 is untestable without DNA. This CDR3 comprises 16 residues. Germline V lookup: CDR1 SGHVS, CDR2 FQNEAQ. CDR3 in amino acids: CASSSTGRQNRETQYF.

V and J are TRBV20-1 and TRBJ2-7; TCRdb picks TRBD1, but there is no DNA to check that call. Germline-derived CDR1 and CDR2 are DFQATT and SNEGSKA (reference sequence). This CDR3 spans 13 amino acids. The CDR3 reads CSAIRDGSYEQYF.

The chain uses TRBV7-9 and TRBJ2-7; TCRdb reports TRBD1, a call that lacks DNA to check it against. Germline V lookup: CDR1 SEHNR, CDR2 FQNEAQ (reference sequence). The CDR3 covers 14 residues. CDR3 sequence: CASSLARGRDEQYF.

The genes are TRBV30 and TRBJ1-2. This CDR3 comprises 14 residues. CDR1 is GTSNPN, CDR2 SVGIG, per germline (reference sequence). CDR3 in amino acids: CAWSVGTAAHGYTF.

This chain connects TRBV5-4 to TRBJ1-5; the TCRdb call, TRBD1, lacks DNA for checking. Germline V CDR1 and CDR2: SGHNT, YYREEE (reference sequence). This CDR3 comprises 14 residues. The CDR3 protein is CASSLDGGTQPQHF.

The V gene is TRBV3-1, the J gene TRBJ1-2; TCRdb selects TRBD1, and the lack of DNA leaves this call unchecked. The length of the CDR3 is 14 residues. Per germline, CDR1 LGHDT and CDR2 YNNKEL (reference sequence). The CDR3 is CASSQVDRGSGYTF.

The chain uses TRBV18 and TRBJ2-3; TCRdb names TRBD1, which stays unverified in the absence of DNA. Germline CDR1 reads KGHSH; CDR2 reads LQKENI. The CDR3 runs 16 residues. The CDR3 sequence is CASSSTGTSGTDTQYF.

The genes are TRBV5-1 and TRBJ1-4; no DNA is available, so the TRBD1 call from TCRdb remains unchecked. Germline loops: CDR1 SGHRS, CDR2 YFSETQ. This CDR3 comprises 14 residues. CDR3 in amino acids: CASSFTGGDEKLFF.